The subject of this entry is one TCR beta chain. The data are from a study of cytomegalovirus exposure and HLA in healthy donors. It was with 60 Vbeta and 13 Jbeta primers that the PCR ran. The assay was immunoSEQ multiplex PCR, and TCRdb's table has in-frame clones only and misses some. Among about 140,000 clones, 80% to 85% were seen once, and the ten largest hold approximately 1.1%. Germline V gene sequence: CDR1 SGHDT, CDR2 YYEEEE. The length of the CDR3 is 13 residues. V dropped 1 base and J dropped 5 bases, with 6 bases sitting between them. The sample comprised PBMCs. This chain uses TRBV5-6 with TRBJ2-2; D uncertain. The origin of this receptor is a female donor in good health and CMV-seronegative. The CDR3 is CASSLSQTGELFF. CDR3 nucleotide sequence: TGTGCCAGCAGCTTGAGCCAAACCGGGGAGCTGTTTTTT.